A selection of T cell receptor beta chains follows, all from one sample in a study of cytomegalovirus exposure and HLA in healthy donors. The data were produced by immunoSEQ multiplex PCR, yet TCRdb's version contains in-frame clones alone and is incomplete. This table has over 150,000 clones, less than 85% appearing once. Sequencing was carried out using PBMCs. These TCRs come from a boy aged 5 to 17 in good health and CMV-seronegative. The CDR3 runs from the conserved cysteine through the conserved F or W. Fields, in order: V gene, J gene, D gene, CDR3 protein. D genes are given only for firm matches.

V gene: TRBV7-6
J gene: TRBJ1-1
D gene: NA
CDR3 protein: CASSPLTGEPEAFF

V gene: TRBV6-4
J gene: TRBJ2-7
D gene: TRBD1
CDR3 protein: CASSAGQGGSYEQYF

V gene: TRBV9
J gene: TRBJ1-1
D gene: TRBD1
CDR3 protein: CASSAGTVENTEAFF

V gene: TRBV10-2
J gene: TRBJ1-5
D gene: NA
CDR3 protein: CASSESSPAQPQHF

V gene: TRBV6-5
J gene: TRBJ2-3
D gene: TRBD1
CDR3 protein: CASSYPRGRTDTQYF

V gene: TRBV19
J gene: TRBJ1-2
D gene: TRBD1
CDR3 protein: CASSADRENYGYTF

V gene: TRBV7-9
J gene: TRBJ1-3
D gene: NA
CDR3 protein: CASSDQGRGHGNTIYF

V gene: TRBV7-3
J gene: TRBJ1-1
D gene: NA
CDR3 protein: CASSFGRNTEAFF

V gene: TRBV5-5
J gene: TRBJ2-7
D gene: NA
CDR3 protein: CASSLNRFLYEQYF

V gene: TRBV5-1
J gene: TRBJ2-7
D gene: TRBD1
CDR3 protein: CASTRGTGTGDYEQYF

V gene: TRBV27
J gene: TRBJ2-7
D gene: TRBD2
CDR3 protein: CASSFGLAASREQYF

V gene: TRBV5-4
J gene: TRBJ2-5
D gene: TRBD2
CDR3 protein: CASSRQPGLAGAGETQYF

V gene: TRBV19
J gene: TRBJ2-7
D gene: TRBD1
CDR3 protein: CASSTHTGEYEQYF

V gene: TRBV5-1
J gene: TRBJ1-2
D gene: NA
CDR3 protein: CASSLDLRDTLFHYGYTF

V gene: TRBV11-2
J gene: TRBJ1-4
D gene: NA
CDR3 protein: CASSLDGQGLREMFF

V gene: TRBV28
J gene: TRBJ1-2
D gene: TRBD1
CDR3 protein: CASSSIQGVNNYGYTF

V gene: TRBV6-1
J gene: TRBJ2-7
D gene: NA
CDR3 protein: CASMWGLSYEQYF

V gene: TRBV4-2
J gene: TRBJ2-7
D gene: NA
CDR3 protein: CASSQAPQARQYF

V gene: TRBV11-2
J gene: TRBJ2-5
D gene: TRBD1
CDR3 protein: CASSPGTGGETQYF

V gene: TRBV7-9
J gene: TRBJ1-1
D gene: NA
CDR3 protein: CASSPGAPRGEAFF

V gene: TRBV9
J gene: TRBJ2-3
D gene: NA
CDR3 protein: CASSVDGASTDTQYF

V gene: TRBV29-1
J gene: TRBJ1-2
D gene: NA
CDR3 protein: CSVGQGTVHGYTF

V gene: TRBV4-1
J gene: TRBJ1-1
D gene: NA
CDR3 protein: CASSQVGGNTEAFF

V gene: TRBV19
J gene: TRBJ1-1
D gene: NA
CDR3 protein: CASSIQGRTEAFF

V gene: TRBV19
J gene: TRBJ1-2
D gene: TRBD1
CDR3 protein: CASSTPTGGPIYGYTF

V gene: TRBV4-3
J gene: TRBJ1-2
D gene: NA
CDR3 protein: CASSQEGGIGVALEGYTF